The T cell receptor (beta chain) under discussion was sequenced for a study of blood T cell repertoires in COVID-19. As for the study in general: COVID-19 samples collected from the United States, Italy and Spain covered acute and convalescent phases. From T cells, B-cell-depleted T cells, or PBMCs came the material, which was cDNA or gDNA.

Per the original data handling: Nucleated cell counts were estimated from reference gene primer amplification. Produced via immunoSEQ multiplex PCR; TCRdb's table is partial and in-frame only. Clone size and V and J calls were adopted from that table, with D and trimming inferred from the DNA. The sample records over 300,000 clones, approximately 82% being singletons. Sequenced: peripheral blood. The sequence derives from a woman aged 50 to 60 with acute or convalescent COVID-19.

Here the CDR3 reads CASSLASDPNYGYTF. For the CDR3, the DNA is TGCGCCAGCAGCTTGGCCTCAGATCCTAACTATGGCTACACCTTC. V usage is TRBV5-1 and J usage is TRBJ1-2; D unclear. CDR3 size: 15 residues. V was clipped by 0 bases and J by 0 bases, with 9 bases between them. Germline V gene sequence: CDR1 SGHRS, CDR2 YFSETQ.